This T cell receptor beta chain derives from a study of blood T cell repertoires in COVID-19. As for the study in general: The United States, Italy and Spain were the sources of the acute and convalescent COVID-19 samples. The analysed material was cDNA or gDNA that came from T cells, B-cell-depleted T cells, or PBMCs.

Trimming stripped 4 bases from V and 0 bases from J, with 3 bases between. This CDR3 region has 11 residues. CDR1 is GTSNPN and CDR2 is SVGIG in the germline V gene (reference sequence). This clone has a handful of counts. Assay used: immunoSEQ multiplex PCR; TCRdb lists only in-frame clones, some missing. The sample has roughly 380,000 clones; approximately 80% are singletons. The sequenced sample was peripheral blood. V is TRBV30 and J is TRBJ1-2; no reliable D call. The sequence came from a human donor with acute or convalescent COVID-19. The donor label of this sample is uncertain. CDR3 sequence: CAWTTNYGYTF. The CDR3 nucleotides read TGTGCCTGGACAACTAACTATGGCTACACCTTC.